A single sample gave rise to the 6 T cell receptor beta chains below, sequenced in a study of T-cell memory formation after mild COVID-19. MiXCR was run by TCRdb on the 5' RACE reads, yielding one entry per CDR3 protein. The sample has some 120,000 distinct CDR3 sequences, roughly 15% seen once. The sample taken for sequencing was PBMCs or a T cell subset sorted from them (not recorded which). The receptors originated from an adult woman who had mild COVID-19 (a few samples of this study predate the infection). Cell type and time point are not known.

Only a few counts were recorded for this clonotype. The chain links TRBV5-5 to TRBJ2-1; perhaps TRBD1 as D (5 bases). The CDR3 spans 14 residues. Germline V lookup: CDR1 SGHKS, CDR2 YYEKEE (reference sequence). Trimming shortened V by 5 bases and J by 7 bases, and 16 bases separated the two germline ends. The CDR3 bases are TGTGCCAGCAGATTCCAGGGTGGTGGAAATGAGCAGTTCTTC. Its translation is CASRFQGGGNEQFF. Supplemented by reference TRBV5-5 and TRBJ2-1, the full variable domain reads DAGVTQSPTHLIKTRGQQVTLRCSPISGHKSVSWYQQVLGQGPQFIFQYYEKEERGRGNFPDRFSARQFPNYSSELNVNALLLGDSALYLCASRFQGGGNEQFFGPGTRLTVL.

This chain uses TRBV14 with TRBJ1-2; D remains ambiguous. There are 13 residues in the CDR3. The germline V gene has CDR1 SGHDN and CDR2 FVKESK. V was pared by 2 bases and J by 2 bases, with 6 bases between. In DNA form, the CDR3 reads TGTGCCAGCAGCCAACCGGTAAACTATGGCTACACCTTC. Translation gives CASSQPVNYGYTF. Looking up the rest from reference TRBV14 and TRBJ1-2 gives the full variable domain: EAGVTQFPSHSVIEKGQTVTLRCDPISGHDNLYWYRRVMGKEIKFLLHFVKESKQDESGMPNNRFLAERTGGTYSTLKVQPAELEDSGVYFCASSQPVNYGYTFGSGTRLTVV.

This chain connects TRBV4-1 to TRBJ1-1; D is unresolved. The CDR3 is 12 residues long. Trimming removed 1 base from V and 1 base from J, with 1 base in between. CDR1 and CDR2 (germline): MGHRA, YSYEKL. The CDR3 loop reads CASSQGNTEAFF. The CDR3 nucleotides are TGCGCCAGCAGCCAAGGGAACACTGAAGCTTTCTTT.

This clonotype has only a few counts. The chain recombines TRBV30 with TRBJ2-1; D call uncertain. CDR3 length: 14 residues. CDR1 GTSNPN and CDR2 SVGIG come from the germline V gene (reference sequence). With 0 bases removed from V and 2 bases from J, the gap between germline ends came to 8 bases. In nucleotides, the CDR3 is TGTGCCTGGAGTGTCCGCTCCACCTACAATGAGCAGTTCTTC. Translating it yields CAWSVRSTYNEQFF.

This sequence joins TRBV10-3 and TRBJ2-3; a possible D gene is TRBD2 (5 bases). The CDR3 is 16 residues long. V was clipped by 3 bases and J by 0 bases, with 13 bases between them. Per the germline V gene, CDR1 is ENHRY and CDR2 is SYGVKD. The CDR3, as DNA: TGTGCCATCAGTGAAGGGAGTGGGCGGAGCACAGATACGCAGTATTTT. It translates to CAISEGSGRSTDTQYF.

The V gene is TRBV4-1, the J gene TRBJ2-7, with 12 positions matching TRBD2. After removal of 3 bases from V and 1 base from J, the junction contained 7 bases not matched to a gene. CDR1 and CDR2 from the germline V gene are MGHRA and YSYEKL. The CDR3 is 17 residues long. The CDR3 here is CASSQETSGSGSYEQYF. CDR3 bases: TGCGCCAGCAGCCAGGAGACTAGCGGGAGTGGGTCCTACGAGCAGTACTTC.